This T cell receptor (beta chain) was sequenced in a study of T cell changes during pregnancy in multiple sclerosis. Assay used: immunoSEQ multiplex PCR; TCRdb lists only in-frame clones, some missing. In the table there are around 130,000 clones, 96% of which are singletons. CDR1 is MGHRA and CDR2 is YSYEKL in the germline V gene. V lost 1 base and J 2 bases, leaving 12 bases between the germline ends. The CDR3 is 16 residues long. The receptor was isolated from a female donor with multiple sclerosis, enrolled in a pregnancy study. The V gene is TRBV4-1, the J gene TRBJ2-1, with TRBD2 as a possible D gene (6 bases). This material consisted of peripheral blood, taken after pregnancy. CDR3 loop: CASSQAAGRTYNEQFF. The CDR3 nucleotides are TGCGCCAGCAGCCAAGCGGCGGGAAGGACCTACAATGAGCAGTTCTTC.